The rows below give T cell receptor beta chains drawn from one sample of a study of blood T cell repertoires in COVID-19. Assay: immunoSEQ multiplex PCR; the TCRdb copy retains only in-frame clones and omits some. The table includes some 57,000 clones, about 90% detected once. Sequences were obtained from peripheral blood. All receptors derive from a man in his sixties with active COVID-19. The CDR3 runs from the conserved cysteine through the conserved F or W.

j_gene: TRBJ2-1
v_gene: TRBV7-3
len: 14
CDR3aa: CASSLEGVYNEQFF

j_gene: TRBJ2-1
v_gene: TRBV11-1
len: 15
CDR3aa: CASSWVGGRLNEQFF

j_gene: TRBJ1-5
v_gene: TRBV27
len: 16
CDR3aa: CASSSRTGYSNQPQHF

j_gene: TRBJ1-6
v_gene: TRBV28
len: 14
CDR3aa: CASNAAGLNSPLHF

j_gene: TRBJ2-7
v_gene: TRBV6-1
len: 15
CDR3aa: CASSEGQGQSYEQYF

j_gene: TRBJ2-1
v_gene: TRBV4-3
len: 15
CDR3aa: CASSREGTISNEQFF

j_gene: TRBJ2-6
v_gene: TRBV4-1
len: 16
CDR3aa: CASSQVRGSGANVLTF

j_gene: TRBJ1-1
v_gene: TRBV7-3
len: 13
CDR3aa: CASSMTANTEAFF

j_gene: TRBJ1-6
v_gene: TRBV5-1
len: 13
CDR3aa: CASSRQDNSPLHF

j_gene: TRBJ1-1
v_gene: TRBV5-1
len: 14
CDR3aa: CASRRDRGGTEAFF

j_gene: TRBJ2-3
v_gene: TRBV19
len: 16
CDR3aa: CASSSGTGLPTDTQYF

j_gene: TRBJ2-7
v_gene: TRBV28
len: 15
CDR3aa: CASRASGTGGPEQYF

j_gene: TRBJ2-1
v_gene: TRBV9
len: 15
CDR3aa: CASSARGNSYNEQFF

j_gene: TRBJ2-3
v_gene: TRBV27
len: 16
CDR3aa: CASSQGRGRATDTQYF

j_gene: TRBJ2-7
v_gene: TRBV13
len: 15
CDR3aa: CASSIRDRGLYEQYF

j_gene: TRBJ1-2
v_gene: TRBV3-1/TRBV3-2
len: 15
CDR3aa: CASRPRGEQGHGYTF

j_gene: TRBJ2-5
v_gene: TRBV27
len: 16
CDR3aa: CASSPLSGGAWETQYF

j_gene: TRBJ1-2
v_gene: TRBV11-2
len: 15
CDR3aa: CASSLMGASTYGYTF

j_gene: TRBJ1-4
v_gene: TRBV19
len: 14
CDR3aa: CASSIEQRNEKLFF

j_gene: TRBJ2-5
v_gene: TRBV19
len: 12
CDR3aa: CASSQVQETQYF

j_gene: TRBJ2-5
v_gene: TRBV5-6
len: 16
CDR3aa: CASSLGGQGWQETQYF

j_gene: TRBJ2-1
v_gene: TRBV25-1
len: 13
CDR3aa: CASTPRGYNEQFF

j_gene: TRBJ2-3
v_gene: TRBV9
len: 14
CDR3aa: CASAGTSGTDTQYF